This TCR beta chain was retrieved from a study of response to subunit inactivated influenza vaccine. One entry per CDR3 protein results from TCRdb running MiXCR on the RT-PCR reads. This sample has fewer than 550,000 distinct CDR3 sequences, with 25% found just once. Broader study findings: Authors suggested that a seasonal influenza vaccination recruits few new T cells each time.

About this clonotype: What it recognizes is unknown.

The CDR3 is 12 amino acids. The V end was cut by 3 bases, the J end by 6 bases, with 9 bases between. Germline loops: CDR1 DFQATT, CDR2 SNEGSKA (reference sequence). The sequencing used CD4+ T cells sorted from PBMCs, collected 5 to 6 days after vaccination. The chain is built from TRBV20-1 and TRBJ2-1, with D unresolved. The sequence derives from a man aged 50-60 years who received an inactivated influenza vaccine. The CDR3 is CSASQTSNEQFF. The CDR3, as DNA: TGCAGTGCTAGTCAAACCTCCAATGAGCAGTTCTTC.